This record looks at one TCR beta chain sequence and its context. What it recognizes is unknown. This specimen comes from a study of T cells in localized non-small cell lung cancer. Study outcomes and limitations: Heterogeneity stays possible, as sequencing covered only one tumor region. When the top 100 tumor clones were examined, a median 57 of them also appeared in the adjacent lung, which was paired and uninvolved.

Sequencing used immunoSEQ multiplex PCR; TCRdb keeps in-frame clones, though not all of them. The sample has some 16,000 clones; more than 75% are singletons. The germline V gene encodes CDR1 SGHRS and CDR2 YFSETQ. The J segment lost 1 base and the V segment lost 4 bases, leaving 7 bases of the junction unmatched. The CDR3 is made up of 16 amino acids. The gene calls are TRBV5-1 and TRBJ2-2; 7 positions agree with TRBD2. This receptor was obtained from a male donor at least 60 years old with stage I lung adenocarcinoma. The sequencing here drew on peripheral blood, taken before any cancer treatment. For the CDR3, the DNA is TGCGCCAGCAGCGGGGGGACTACGTTGAACACCGGGGAGCTGTTTTTT. Translation gives CASSGGTTLNTGELFF.